These 29 T cell receptor beta chains were all obtained from the same sample, sequenced in a study of shared clonotypes between healthy human individuals. Produced via immunoSEQ multiplex PCR; TCRdb's table is partial and in-frame only. This sample has over a million clones; more than 95% occur once, and the top ten carry roughly 1.1%. Sequencing was done on a sample of naive CD4+ T cells sorted from blood. Subset meaning: CD45RA+ positively selected. The receptors were sampled from a young man in good health.

This clone was counted a single time. V is TRBV30 and J is TRBJ1-5; TRBD1 matches 8 bases. Germline V gene lookup returns CDR1 GTSNPN and CDR2 SVGIG (reference sequence). This CDR3 spans 15 amino acids. Trimming removed 0 bases from V and 6 bases from J; junction bases left unmatched: 7. The CDR3: CAWSVGPGGAQPQHF. CDR3 bases: TGTGCCTGGAGTGTGGGCCCAGGGGGCGCTCAGCCCCAGCATTTT. Full variable domain (outside the CDR3, taken from reference TRBV30 and TRBJ1-5): SQTIHQWPATLVQPVGSPLSLECTVEGTSNPNLYWYRQAAGRGLQLLFYSVGIGQISSEVPQNLSASRPQDRQFILSSKKLLLSDSGFYLCAWSVGPGGAQPQHFGDGTRLSIL.

This chain links TRBV5-1 with TRBJ2-2; D gene unclear. Germline CDR1 is SGHRS and CDR2 is YFSETQ. V was clipped by 1 base and J by 1 base, with 8 bases between them. This CDR3 is 15 amino acids long. CDR3 in DNA: TGCGCCAGCAGCTTGATTAGTCAGAACACCGGGGAGCTGTTTTTT. Translation: CASSLISQNTGELFF.

V usage is TRBV7-3 and J usage is TRBJ2-3; D call uncertain. The CDR3 sequence is 13 residues long. Germline CDR1 reads SGHTA; CDR2 reads FQGTGA. Trimming removed 5 bases at V and 3 bases at J, with 9 bases between. The CDR3 spells CASSRDVTDTQYF. CDR3 bases: TGTGCCAGCAGCAGGGATGTTACAGATACGCAGTATTTT.

The chain links TRBV7-9 to TRBJ1-3; unclear D gene. Between the trimmed V and J ends, which lost 7 bases and 0 bases, there was a span of 16 bases. The CDR3 extends over 16 amino acids. The germline gives CDR1 SEHNR, CDR2 FQNEAQ (reference sequence). CDR3: CASTQRAFVSGNTIYF. CDR3 DNA: TGTGCCAGCACCCAGCGGGCCTTTGTCTCTGGAAACACCATATATTTT.

A single count supports this clone. The gene calls are TRBV2 and TRBJ1-1; D may be TRBD1 (5 bases). Germline V gene data show CDR1 as SNHLY and CDR2 as FYNNEI. CDR3 length: 13 amino acids. The germline V and J ends were trimmed by 2 bases and 7 bases, with 11 bases remaining between them. This chain's CDR3 is CASSERREVEAFF. The CDR3 DNA reads as TGTGCCAGCAGTGAACGCAGGGAGGTTGAAGCTTTCTTT.

The CDR3 protein is CASSLIRGAAYGYTF. The CDR3 region has the DNA TGTGCCAGCAGCCTTATCCGGGGCGCTGCCTATGGCTACACCTTC. The gene calls are TRBV28 and TRBJ1-2, with D maybe TRBD1 (5 bases). Germline V gene sequence: CDR1 MDHEN, CDR2 SYDVKM. The V end lost 6 bases, the J end lost 4 bases, and 18 bases lay between the germline ends. This CDR3 has 15 amino acids.

The V call is TRBV9, the J call TRBJ2-7, with 9 bases matching TRBD2. The CDR3 totals 15 residues. Germline V CDR1 and CDR2: SGDLS, YYNGEE. After removal of 3 bases from V and 2 bases from J, the junction contained 6 bases not matched to a gene. CDR3 protein: CASSAGTSWTYEQYF. The CDR3 region has the DNA TGTGCCAGCAGCGCTGGGACTAGCTGGACCTACGAGCAGTACTTC.

The CDR3 coding sequence is TGTGCCAGCAGCTCCCGTAGGGGGGGCAATCAGCCCCAGCATTTT. As protein: CASSSRRGGNQPQHF. The chain links TRBV7-2 to TRBJ1-5, with D perhaps TRBD1 (6 bases). Germline values: CDR1 SGHTA, CDR2 FQGNSA. V was shortened by 4 bases and J by 2 bases, with 12 bases between the two germline ends. CDR3 length: 15 amino acids. Full variable domain (rest looked up from reference TRBV7-2 and TRBJ1-5): GAGVSQSPSNKVTEKGKDVELRCDPISGHTALYWYRQSLGQGLEFLIYFQGNSAPDKSGLPSDRFSAERTGGSVSTLTIQRTQQEDSAVYLCASSSRRGGNQPQHFGDGTRLSIL.

This chain connects TRBV29-1 to TRBJ1-2; 7 bases are shared with TRBD1. Trimming cost V 6 bases and J 6 bases; bases outside gene matches: 7. Germline-derived CDR1 and CDR2 are SQVTM and ANQGSEA. CDR3 length equals 12 residues. In DNA, the CDR3 is TGCAGCGTGGGCCTGACAGGGAATGGCTACACCTTC. It specifies CSVGLTGNGYTF.

The chain recombines TRBV4-1 with TRBJ2-7; TRBD2 agrees at 12 bases. With V trimmed by 0 bases and J by 1 base, 1 base remained unmatched. The CDR3 has 16 amino acids. The V gene's germline CDR1 is MGHRA and CDR2 YSYEKL. The CDR3 nucleotides are TGCGCCAGCAGCCAAGATGGACTAGCGGGGTCCTACGAGCAGTACTTC. It is translated as CASSQDGLAGSYEQYF.

In DNA, the CDR3 is TGTGCCAGCAGGGTTACGAACACCGGGGAGCTGTTTTTT. It yields the protein CASRVTNTGELFF. The chain recombines TRBV6-1 with TRBJ2-2; no reliable D call. This CDR3 has 13 amino acids. The V gene lost 6 bases and the J gene lost 0 bases, with 5 bases spanning the gap. The germline gives CDR1 MNHNS, CDR2 SASEGT.

This rearrangement joins TRBV5-1 to TRBJ2-7; tentatively, D is TRBD2 (5 bases). The CDR3 runs 15 residues. Germline lookup yields CDR1 SGHRS and CDR2 YFSETQ. Trimming shortened V by 4 bases and J by 5 bases, and 19 bases separated the two germline ends. This chain's CDR3 is CASSPLAAPRDEQYF. In DNA, the CDR3 is TGCGCCAGCAGCCCACTCGCGGCACCGCGGGACGAGCAGTACTTC.

This clone was counted a single time. J is TRBJ1-1 and V is TRBV6-1; TRBD1 might be the D (5 bases). This CDR3 contains 14 residues. Germline V lookup: CDR1 MNHNS, CDR2 SASEGT. Deletions cut 11 bases from V and 3 bases from J, with 19 bases between. The chain's CDR3 is CAYSYGASHTEAFF. The CDR3 DNA reads TGTGCCTATTCATACGGGGCGTCGCACACTGAAGCTTTCTTT.

The J gene is TRBJ1-2, the V gene TRBV29-1; no clear D gene. This CDR3 comprises 13 residues. V was trimmed by 5 bases and J by 4 bases, leaving 14 bases between them. Germline CDR1 is SQVTM and CDR2 is ANQGSEA. The chain's CDR3 is CSVYPALSYGYTF. CDR3 sequence (DNA): TGCAGCGTTTATCCAGCTCTATCCTATGGCTACACCTTC.

The chain recombines TRBV30 with TRBJ2-1, with D uncertain. Trimming cost V 3 bases and J 8 bases, with 8 bases left between them. This CDR3 contains 11 residues. CDR1 is GTSNPN, CDR2 SVGIG, per germline (reference sequence). Here the CDR3 reads CAWRGEHEQFF. In DNA, the CDR3 is TGTGCCTGGAGGGGTGAGCATGAGCAGTTCTTC.

CDR3 coding DNA: TGTGCCAGCAGCTTGCGTGGTATGGGACAGGCTTTATTCCAGCCCCAGCATTTT. It is translated as CASSLRGMGQALFQPQHF. The V gene is TRBV5-5, the J gene TRBJ1-5; 8 bases fit TRBD1. Per germline, CDR1 SGHKS and CDR2 YYEKEE (reference sequence). The junction had 16 bases not matched to a gene; V was cut back by 1 base and J by 7 bases. The CDR3 spans 18 residues. The full variable domain, completed using reference TRBV5-5 and TRBJ1-5, is DAGVTQSPTHLIKTRGQQVTLRCSPISGHKSVSWYQQVLGQGPQFIFQYYEKEERGRGNFPDRFSARQFPNYSSELNVNALLLGDSALYLCASSLRGMGQALFQPQHFGDGTRLSIL.

This rearrangement joins TRBV9 to TRBJ1-5, with 10 bases lining up with TRBD1. Germline V CDR1 and CDR2: SGDLS, YYNGEE. The CDR3 has 15 amino acids. Trimming removed 2 bases from V and 7 bases from J; junction bases left unmatched: 6. CDR3 nucleotides: TGTGCCAGCAGCGTGACAGGGGGCGAAGGGCAGCCCCAGCATTTT. Its protein product is CASSVTGGEGQPQHF.

This clone was observed a handful of times. This rearrangement joins TRBV6-1 to TRBJ2-1; D is ambiguous. The CDR3 consists of 13 residues. Germline-derived CDR1 and CDR2 are MNHNS and SASEGT. V gave up 4 bases and J gave up 7 bases, with 11 bases separating them. CDR3 sequence reads: CASSASLWNEQFF. In DNA, the CDR3 is TGTGCCAGCAGTGCATCCCTGTGGAATGAGCAGTTCTTC.

The chain couples TRBV13 to TRBJ2-1; 11 bases are shared with TRBD2. The trim removed 6 bases at V and 3 bases at J, leaving 13 bases unmatched. Germline V gives CDR1 PRHDT, CDR2 FYEKMQ (reference sequence). The CDR3 consists of 18 residues. CDR3 bases: TGTGCCAGCAGTTTCAGGGGTCCCGGGACTAGCGGCTACAATGAGCAGTTCTTC. Its translation is CASSFRGPGTSGYNEQFF.

The CDR3 nucleotides read TGTGCCAGCTCACAACTGGGGGACGAGCAGTACTTC. As protein: CASSQLGDEQYF. This chain joins TRBV18 and TRBJ2-7, with D perhaps given as TRBD1 or TRBD2 (5 bases each). The V end lost 4 bases, the J end lost 5 bases, and 9 bases lay between the germline ends. Germline loops: CDR1 KGHSH, CDR2 LQKENI. The CDR3 consists of 12 residues.

The chain recombines TRBV7-8 with TRBJ1-2; 7 bases fit TRBD1. The V segment lost 5 bases and the J segment 2 bases; nucleotides outside the gene matches: 14. Germline lookup yields CDR1 SGHVS and CDR2 FQNEAQ. This CDR3 has 17 residues. This chain's CDR3 is CASSITGQSPLNYGYTF. As DNA, the CDR3 is TGTGCCAGCAGCATTACGGGACAGAGTCCCTTAAACTATGGCTACACCTTC.

The chain recombines TRBV9 with TRBJ2-3; possibly TRBD1 for D (5 bases). The V end was cut by 1 base, the J end by 4 bases, with 22 bases between. Germline assignment: CDR1 SGDLS and CDR2 YYNGEE. The CDR3 sequence is 18 residues long. Written as DNA, the CDR3 is TGTGCCAGCAGCGTATCAGGTGGGTGGAGAGAAGGGGCAGATACGCAGTATTTT. Its protein product is CASSVSGGWREGADTQYF.

The chain is built from TRBV19 and TRBJ2-1, with 9 bases aligning to TRBD1. CDR3 size: 15 residues. V gave up 3 bases and J gave up 9 bases; unmatched junction bases: 9. Germline CDR1 and CDR2: LNHDA and SQIVND (reference sequence). Here the CDR3 DNA reads TGTGCCAGTAGTATTTTAGGACAGGGGAGTGGTGAGCAGTTCTTC. This sequence encodes CASSILGQGSGEQFF.

The chain carries TRBV30 and TRBJ1-1; D is uncertain. The CDR3 covers 17 residues. The germline CDR1 and CDR2 sequences are GTSNPN and SVGIG (reference sequence). Deletions cut 1 base from V and 0 bases from J, with 18 bases between. CDR3: CAWSAFPLGRMNTEAFF. The CDR3 coding sequence is TGTGCCTGGAGTGCCTTTCCCCTTGGACGGATGAACACTGAAGCTTTCTTT.

This clone was seen only once. This rearrangement joins TRBV19 to TRBJ2-7; D is possibly TRBD2 (6 bases). The germline V gene has CDR1 LNHDA and CDR2 SQIVND (reference sequence). The CDR3 totals 12 residues. The germline V and J ends were trimmed by 4 bases and 6 bases, with 10 bases remaining between them. This CDR3 is CASSTSGGEQYF. The CDR3 region has the DNA TGTGCCAGTAGTACCTCCGGGGGCGAGCAGTACTTC.

The V gene is TRBV5-3, the J gene TRBJ2-5, with D possibly being TRBD1 (5 bases). The better agreement between TRBJ2-7 and the DNA end casts doubt on the J call. TRBV5-3 is treated as an ORF (open reading frame) with a function not yet certain. The CDR3 loop spans 17 amino acids. CDR3 coding DNA: TGTGCCAGAAGGCGTACGGACATTTTGGCAGGGAACTACGAGCAGTACTTC. Its translation: CARRRTDILAGNYEQYF.

V is TRBV2 and J is TRBJ2-1; tentatively, D is TRBD1 (6 bases). CDR3 length: 15 amino acids. Looked up from germline, CDR1 is SNHLY and CDR2 is FYNNEI. V was trimmed by 4 bases and J by 0 bases, leaving 10 bases between them. This CDR3 is CASSVAGVSYNEQFF. The CDR3 DNA reads TGTGCCAGCAGTGTGGCAGGGGTCTCCTACAATGAGCAGTTCTTC.

For this clone: At the DNA level, this CDR3 is encoded by other sequences in the same sample as well. The chain carries TRBV12-5 and TRBJ2-1; 9 nucleotides agree with TRBD2. Germline V CDR1 and CDR2: LGHNT, FRNRAP. Losses at the gene ends were 2 bases for V and 4 bases for J; bases not matched to a gene: 3. This CDR3 is 15 amino acids long. DNA of the CDR3: TGTGCTAGTGGTTTGTGGGCGGGGGGGTACAATGAGCAGTTCTTC. Its protein product is CASGLWAGGYNEQFF.

The chain uses TRBV9 and TRBJ2-3; D is perhaps TRBD2 (7 bases). Trimming took 5 bases from V and 3 from J, leaving 13 bases between them. Germline V gives CDR1 SGDLS, CDR2 YYNGEE. This CDR3 contains 14 residues. The CDR3 bases are TGTGCCAGCAGTCCGCGGGGGACAACAGATACGCAGTATTTT. Its protein product is CASSPRGTTDTQYF.